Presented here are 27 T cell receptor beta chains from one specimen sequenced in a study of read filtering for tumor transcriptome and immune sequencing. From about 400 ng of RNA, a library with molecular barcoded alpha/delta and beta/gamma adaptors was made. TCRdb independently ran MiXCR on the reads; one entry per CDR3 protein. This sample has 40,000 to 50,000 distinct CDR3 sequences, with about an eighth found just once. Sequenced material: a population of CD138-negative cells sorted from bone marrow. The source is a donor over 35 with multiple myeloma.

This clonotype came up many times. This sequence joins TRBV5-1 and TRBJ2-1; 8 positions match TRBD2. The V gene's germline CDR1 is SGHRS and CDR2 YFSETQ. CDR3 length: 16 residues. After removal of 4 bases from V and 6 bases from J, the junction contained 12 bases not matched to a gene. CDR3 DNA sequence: TGCGCCAGCAGCCTCCCCCTAGCGGGTGGCTTCAATGAGCAGTTCTTC. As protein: CASSLPLAGGFNEQFF.

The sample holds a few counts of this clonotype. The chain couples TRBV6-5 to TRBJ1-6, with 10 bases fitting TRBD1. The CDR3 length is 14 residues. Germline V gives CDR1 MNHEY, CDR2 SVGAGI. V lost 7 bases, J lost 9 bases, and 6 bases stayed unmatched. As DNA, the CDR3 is TGTGCCAGCACCCCGGGACAGGGGTCTTCACCCCTCCACTTT. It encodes CASTPGQGSSPLHF.

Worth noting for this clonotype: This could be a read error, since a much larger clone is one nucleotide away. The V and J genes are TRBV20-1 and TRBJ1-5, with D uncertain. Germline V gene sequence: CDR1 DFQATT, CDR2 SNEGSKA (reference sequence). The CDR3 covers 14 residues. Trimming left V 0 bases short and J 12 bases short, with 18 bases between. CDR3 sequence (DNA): TGCAGTGCTAGAGATTCAAGGACTCAGGTGGACCAGCATTTT. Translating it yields CSARDSRTQVDQHF.

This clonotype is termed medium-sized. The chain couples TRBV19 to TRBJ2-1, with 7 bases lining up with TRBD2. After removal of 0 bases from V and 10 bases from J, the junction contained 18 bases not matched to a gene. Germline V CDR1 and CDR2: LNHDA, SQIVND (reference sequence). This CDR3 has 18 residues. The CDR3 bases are TGTGCCAGTAGTATAGATCCCATCGGTGCGGGAGTAGGTAGGGAGCAGTTCTTC. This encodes CASSIDPIGAGVGREQFF. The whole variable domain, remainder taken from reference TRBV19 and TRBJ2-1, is DGGITQSPKYLFRKEGQNVTLSCEQNLNHDAMYWYRQDPGQGLRLIYYSQIVNDFQKGDIAEGYSVSREKKESFPLTVTSAQKNPTAFYLCASSIDPIGAGVGREQFFGPGTRLTVL.

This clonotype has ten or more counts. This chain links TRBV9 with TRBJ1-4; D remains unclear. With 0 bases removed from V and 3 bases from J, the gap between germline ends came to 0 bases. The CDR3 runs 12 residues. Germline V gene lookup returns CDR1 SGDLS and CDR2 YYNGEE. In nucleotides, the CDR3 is TGTGCCAGCAGCGTAGCTAATGAAAAACTGTTTTTT. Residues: CASSVANEKLFF.

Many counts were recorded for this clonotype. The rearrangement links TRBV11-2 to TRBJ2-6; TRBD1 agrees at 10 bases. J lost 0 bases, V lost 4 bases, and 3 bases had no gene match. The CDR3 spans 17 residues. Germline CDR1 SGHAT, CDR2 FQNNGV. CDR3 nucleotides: TGTGCCAGCAGCTCGTGGACAGGGGGCTCTGGGGCCAACGTCCTGACTTTC. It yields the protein CASSSWTGGSGANVLTF.

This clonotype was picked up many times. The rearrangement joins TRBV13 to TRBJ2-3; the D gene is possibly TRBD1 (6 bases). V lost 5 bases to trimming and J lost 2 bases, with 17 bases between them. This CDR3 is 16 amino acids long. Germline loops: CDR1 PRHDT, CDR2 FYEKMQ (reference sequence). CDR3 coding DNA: TGTGCCAGCAGCGACGCACTCAGGGGAGCCACAGATACGCAGTATTTT. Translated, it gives CASSDALRGATDTQYF.

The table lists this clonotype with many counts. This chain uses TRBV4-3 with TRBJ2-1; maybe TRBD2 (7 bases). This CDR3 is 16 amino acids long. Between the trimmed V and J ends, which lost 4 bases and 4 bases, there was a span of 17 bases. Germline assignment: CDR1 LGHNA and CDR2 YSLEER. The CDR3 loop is CASSPLGAGAYNEQFF. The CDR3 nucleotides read TGCGCCAGCAGCCCGTTGGGGGCGGGGGCTTACAATGAGCAGTTCTTC.

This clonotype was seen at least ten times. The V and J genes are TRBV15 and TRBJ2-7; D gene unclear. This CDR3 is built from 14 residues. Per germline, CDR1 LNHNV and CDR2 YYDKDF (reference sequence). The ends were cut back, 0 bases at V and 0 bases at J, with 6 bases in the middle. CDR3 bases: TGTGCCACCAGCAGAGATATTGTCTCCTACGAGCAGTACTTC. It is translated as CATSRDIVSYEQYF.

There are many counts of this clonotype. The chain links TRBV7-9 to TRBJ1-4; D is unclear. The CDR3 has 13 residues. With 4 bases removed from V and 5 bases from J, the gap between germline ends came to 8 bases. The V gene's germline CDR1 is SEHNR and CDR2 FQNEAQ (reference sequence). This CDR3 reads CASSSGPNEKLFF. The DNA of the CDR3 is TGTGCCAGCAGCTCCGGGCCCAATGAAAAACTGTTTTTT.

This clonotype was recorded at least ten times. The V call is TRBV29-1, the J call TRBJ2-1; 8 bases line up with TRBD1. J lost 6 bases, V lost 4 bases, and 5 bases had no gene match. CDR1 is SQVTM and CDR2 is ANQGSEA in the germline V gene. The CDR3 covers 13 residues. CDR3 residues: CSVGTGSGNEQFF. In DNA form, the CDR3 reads TGCAGCGTTGGGACAGGGAGTGGCAATGAGCAGTTCTTC.

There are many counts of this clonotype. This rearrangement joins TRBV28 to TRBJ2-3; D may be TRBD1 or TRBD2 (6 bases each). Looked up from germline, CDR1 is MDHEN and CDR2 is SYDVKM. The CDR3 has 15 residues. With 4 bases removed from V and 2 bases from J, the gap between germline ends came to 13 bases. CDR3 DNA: TGTGCCAGCAGTTCTGTCGGGGGCCACACAGATACGCAGTATTTT. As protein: CASSSVGGHTDTQYF.

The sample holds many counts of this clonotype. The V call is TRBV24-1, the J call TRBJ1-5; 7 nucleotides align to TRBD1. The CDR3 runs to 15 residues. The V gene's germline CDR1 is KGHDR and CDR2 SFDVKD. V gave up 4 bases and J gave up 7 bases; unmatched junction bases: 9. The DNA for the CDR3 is TGTGCCACCAGTGACCCGACAGGGTCGGGGCAGCCCCAGCATTTT. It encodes CATSDPTGSGQPQHF.

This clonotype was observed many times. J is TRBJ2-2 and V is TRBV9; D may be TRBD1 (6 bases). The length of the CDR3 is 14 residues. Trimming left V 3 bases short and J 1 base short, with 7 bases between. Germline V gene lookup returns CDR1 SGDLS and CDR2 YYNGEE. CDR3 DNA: TGTGCCAGCAGCGGGACAGTGAACACCGGGGAGCTGTTTTTT. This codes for CASSGTVNTGELFF.

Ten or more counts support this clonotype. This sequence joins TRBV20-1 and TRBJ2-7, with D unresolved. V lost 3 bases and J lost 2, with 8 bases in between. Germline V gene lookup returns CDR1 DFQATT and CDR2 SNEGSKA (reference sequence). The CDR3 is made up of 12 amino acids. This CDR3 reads CSASLGTYEQYF. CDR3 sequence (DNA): TGCAGTGCTAGCCTGGGGACCTACGAGCAGTACTTC.

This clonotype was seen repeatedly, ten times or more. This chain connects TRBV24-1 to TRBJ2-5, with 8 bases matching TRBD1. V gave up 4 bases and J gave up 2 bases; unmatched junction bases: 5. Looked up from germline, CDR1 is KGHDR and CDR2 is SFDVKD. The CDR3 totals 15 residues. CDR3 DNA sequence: TGTGCCACCAGTGACTCAGGGGGCAGACAAGAGACCCAGTACTTC. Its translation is CATSDSGGRQETQYF.

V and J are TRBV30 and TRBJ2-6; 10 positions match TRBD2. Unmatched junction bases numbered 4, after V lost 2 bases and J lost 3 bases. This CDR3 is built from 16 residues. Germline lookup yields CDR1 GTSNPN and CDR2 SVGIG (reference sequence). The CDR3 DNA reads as TGTGCCTGGAGTCTAGCGGGAGAGGTTGGGGCCAACGTCCTGACTTTC. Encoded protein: CAWSLAGEVGANVLTF.

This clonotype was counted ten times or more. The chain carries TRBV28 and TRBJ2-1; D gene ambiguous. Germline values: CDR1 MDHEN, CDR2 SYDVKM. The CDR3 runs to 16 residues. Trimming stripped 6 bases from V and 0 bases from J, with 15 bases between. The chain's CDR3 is CASSPPRQSSYNEQFF. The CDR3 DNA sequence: TGTGCCAGCAGCCCCCCCCGGCAAAGCTCCTACAATGAGCAGTTCTTC. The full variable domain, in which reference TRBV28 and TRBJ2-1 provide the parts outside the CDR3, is DVKVTQSSRYLVKRTGEKVFLECVQDMDHENMFWYRQDPGLGLRLIYFSYDVKMKEKGDIPEGYSVSREKKERFSLILESASTNQTSMYLCASSPPRQSSYNEQFFGPGTRLTVL.

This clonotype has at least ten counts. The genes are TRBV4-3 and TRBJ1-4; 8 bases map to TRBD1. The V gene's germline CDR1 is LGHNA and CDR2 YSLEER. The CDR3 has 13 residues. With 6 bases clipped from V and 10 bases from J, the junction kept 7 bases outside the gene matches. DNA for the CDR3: TGCGCCAGCAGACTTGACAGGGGCGGAAAACTGTTTTTT. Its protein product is CASRLDRGGKLFF.

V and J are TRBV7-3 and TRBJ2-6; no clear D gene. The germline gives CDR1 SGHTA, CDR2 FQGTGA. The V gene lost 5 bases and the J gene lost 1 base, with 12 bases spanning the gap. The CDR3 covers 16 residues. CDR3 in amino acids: CASSTGRKSGANVLTF. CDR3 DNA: TGTGCCAGCAGCACCGGGCGGAAATCTGGGGCCAACGTCCTGACTTTC.

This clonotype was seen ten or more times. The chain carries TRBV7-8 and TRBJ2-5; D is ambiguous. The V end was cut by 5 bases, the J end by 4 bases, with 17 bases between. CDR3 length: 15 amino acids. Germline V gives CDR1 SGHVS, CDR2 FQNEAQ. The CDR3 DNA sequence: TGTGCCAGCAGCCTTAGTGGGTCCCGAGGAGAGACCCAGTACTTC. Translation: CASSLSGSRGETQYF.

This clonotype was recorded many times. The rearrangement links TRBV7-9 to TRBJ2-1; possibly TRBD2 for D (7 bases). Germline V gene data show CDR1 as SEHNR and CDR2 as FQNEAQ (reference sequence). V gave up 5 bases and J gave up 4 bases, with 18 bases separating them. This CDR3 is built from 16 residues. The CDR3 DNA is TGTGCCAGCAGCCGCTGGGAGGGGGACCATTACAATGAGCAGTTCTTC. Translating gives CASSRWEGDHYNEQFF.

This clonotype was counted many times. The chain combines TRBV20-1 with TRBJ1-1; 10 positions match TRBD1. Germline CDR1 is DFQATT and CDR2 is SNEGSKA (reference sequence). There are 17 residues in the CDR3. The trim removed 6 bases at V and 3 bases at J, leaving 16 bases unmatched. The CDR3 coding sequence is TGCAGTGCAAGACCGGTGACAGGGGGCCGAGAGGACACTGAAGCTTTCTTT. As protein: CSARPVTGGREDTEAFF.

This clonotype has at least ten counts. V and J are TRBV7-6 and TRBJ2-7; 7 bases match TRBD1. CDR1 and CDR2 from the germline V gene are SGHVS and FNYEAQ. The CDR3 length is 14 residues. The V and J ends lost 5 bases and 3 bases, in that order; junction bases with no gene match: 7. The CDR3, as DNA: TGTGCCAGCAGCACTTTGACAGGGAACTACGAGCAGTACTTC. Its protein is CASSTLTGNYEQYF.

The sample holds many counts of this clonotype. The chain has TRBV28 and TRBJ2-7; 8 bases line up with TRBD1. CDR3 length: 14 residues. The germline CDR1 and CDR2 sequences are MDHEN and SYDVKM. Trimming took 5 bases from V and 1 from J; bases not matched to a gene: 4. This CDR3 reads CASSPDRESYEQYF. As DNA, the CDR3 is TGTGCCAGCAGTCCGGACAGGGAGTCCTACGAGCAGTACTTC.

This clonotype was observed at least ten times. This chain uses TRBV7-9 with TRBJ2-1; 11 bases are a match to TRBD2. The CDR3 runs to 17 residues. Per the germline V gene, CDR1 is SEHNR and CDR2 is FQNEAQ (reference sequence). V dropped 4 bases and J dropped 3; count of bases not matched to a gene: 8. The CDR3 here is CASSSMAGTSGYNEQFF. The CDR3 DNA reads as TGTGCCAGCAGCTCAATGGCCGGGACTAGCGGCTACAATGAGCAGTTCTTC.

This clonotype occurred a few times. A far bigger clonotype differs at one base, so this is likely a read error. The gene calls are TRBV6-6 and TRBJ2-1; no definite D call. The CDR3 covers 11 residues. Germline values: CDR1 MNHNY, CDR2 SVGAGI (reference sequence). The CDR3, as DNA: TGTGCCAGCAGTTACCTTAATGGGCAGTTCTTC. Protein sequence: CASSYLNGQFF.